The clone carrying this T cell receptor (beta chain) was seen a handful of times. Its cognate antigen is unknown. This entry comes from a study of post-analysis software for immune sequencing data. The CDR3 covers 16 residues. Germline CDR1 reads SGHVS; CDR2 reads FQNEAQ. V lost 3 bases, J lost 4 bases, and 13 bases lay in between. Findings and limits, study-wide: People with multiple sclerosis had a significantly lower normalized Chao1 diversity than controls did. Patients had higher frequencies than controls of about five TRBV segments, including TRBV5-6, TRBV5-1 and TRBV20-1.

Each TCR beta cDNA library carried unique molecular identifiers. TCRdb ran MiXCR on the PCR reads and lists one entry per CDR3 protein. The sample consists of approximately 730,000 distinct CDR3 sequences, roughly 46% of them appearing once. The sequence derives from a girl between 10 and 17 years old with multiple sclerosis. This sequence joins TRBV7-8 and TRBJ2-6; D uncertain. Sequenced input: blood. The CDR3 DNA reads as TGTGCCAGCAGCTTCCCCCACGGGTCAGGGGCCAACGTCCTGACTTTC. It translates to CASSFPHGSGANVLTF.